Many counts were recorded for the clone carrying this TCR beta chain. The antigen is undetermined. The sample is drawn from a study of identical twins. TCRdb independently ran MiXCR on the 5' RACE reads; one entry per CDR3 protein. This sample carries approximately 1.8 million distinct CDR3 sequences, roughly 35% of them seen once, and the ten largest clones take about 0.3%. From germline, CDR1 is LGHNA and CDR2 YNFKEQ. J was trimmed by 6 bases and V by 0 bases; bases with no gene match: 9. This CDR3 is 17 amino acids long. Findings and limits, study-wide: Memory repertoires showed no such pattern, whereas abundant cord blood beta clonotypes carried fewer insertions.

The TCR was taken from a newborn girl in good health. Material: cord blood. The chain combines TRBV4-2 with TRBJ2-3; 10 bases agree with TRBD2. CDR3 sequence reads: CASSQDLASGGRDTQYF. CDR3 DNA sequence: TGTGCCAGCAGCCAAGATTTGGCTAGCGGGGGTAGGGATACGCAGTATTTT.